What follows is one TCR beta chain and its context. These data are taken from a study of blood T cell repertoires in COVID-19. The CDR3 consists of 14 residues. Per the germline V gene, CDR1 is SGHRS and CDR2 is YFSETQ. Deletions cut 4 bases from V and 4 bases from J, with 13 bases between. How the authors handled the data: Reference gene primer amplification in the assay estimated nucleated cell counts. TCRdb's table, derived via immunoSEQ multiplex PCR, lists solely in-frame clones and lacks some. The V and J calls and clone size come from that table; D and trimming were worked out from the DNA. Counted here are fewer than 11,000 clones, nearly 90% occurring once; the ten biggest clones make up approximately 5%.

The V gene is TRBV5-1, the J gene TRBJ2-3; no clear D. Specimen: peripheral blood. This receptor was identified in a human donor in a cohort sampled during active COVID-19. CDR3 nucleotides: TGCGCCAGCAGCCTGGCGTCCGAGGCAGATACGCAGTATTTT. Its protein is CASSLASEADTQYF.